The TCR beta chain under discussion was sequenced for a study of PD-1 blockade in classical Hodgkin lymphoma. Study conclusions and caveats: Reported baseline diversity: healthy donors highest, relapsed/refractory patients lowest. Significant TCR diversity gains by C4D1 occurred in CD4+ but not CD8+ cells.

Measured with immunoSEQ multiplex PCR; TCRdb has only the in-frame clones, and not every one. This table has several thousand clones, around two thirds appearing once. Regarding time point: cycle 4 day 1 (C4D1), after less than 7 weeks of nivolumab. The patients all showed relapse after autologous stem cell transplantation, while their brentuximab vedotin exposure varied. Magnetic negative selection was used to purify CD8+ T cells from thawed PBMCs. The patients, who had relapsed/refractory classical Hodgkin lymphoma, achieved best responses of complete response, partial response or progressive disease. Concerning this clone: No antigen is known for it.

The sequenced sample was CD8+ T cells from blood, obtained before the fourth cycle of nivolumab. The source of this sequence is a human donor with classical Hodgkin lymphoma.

The CDR3 bases are TGTGCCAGCAGCCCGGGACAGGTCCTGTACCAAGAGACCCAGTACTTC. Its translation: CASSPGQVLYQETQYF. The chain combines TRBV4-2 with TRBJ2-5, with TRBD1 matching 8 bases. CDR3 length equals 16 residues. Losses at the gene ends were 4 bases for V and 0 bases for J; bases not matched to a gene: 7. The germline gives CDR1 LGHNA, CDR2 YNFKEQ.